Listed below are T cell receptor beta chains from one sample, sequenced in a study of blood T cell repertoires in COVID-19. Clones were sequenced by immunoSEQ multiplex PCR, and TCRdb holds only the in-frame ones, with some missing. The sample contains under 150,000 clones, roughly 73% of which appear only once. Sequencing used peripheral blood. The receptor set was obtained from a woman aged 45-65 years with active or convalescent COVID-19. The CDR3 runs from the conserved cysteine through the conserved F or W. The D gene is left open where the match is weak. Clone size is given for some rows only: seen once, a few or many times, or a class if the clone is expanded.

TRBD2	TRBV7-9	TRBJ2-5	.	TGTGCCAGCAGGTCGGGAGGGATGGGAGAGACCCAGTACTTC	CASRSGGMGETQYF
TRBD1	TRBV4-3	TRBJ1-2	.	TGCGCCAGCAGCCAAGGAGGGACAGCGGCTAACTATGGCTACACCTTC	CASSQGGTAANYGYTF
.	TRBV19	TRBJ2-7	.	TGTGCCAGTAGTATAGCCCAGGGAATGGTCTACGAGCAGTACTTC	CASSIAQGMVYEQYF
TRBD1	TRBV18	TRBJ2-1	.	TGTGCCAGCTCACCAGGACAGGGTTTCGATGAGCAGTTCTTC	CASSPGQGFDEQFF
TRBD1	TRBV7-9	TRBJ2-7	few	TGTGCCAGTCTCCTCGGGACAGAGTCCTACGAGCAGTACTTC	CASLLGTESYEQYF
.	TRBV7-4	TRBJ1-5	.	TGTGCCAGATGGGGGGGATTATGGGGCAATCAGCCCCAGCATTTT	CARWGGLWGNQPQHF
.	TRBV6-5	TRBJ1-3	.	TGTGCCAGCAGTTTCGGGACTTTTTCTTCTGGAAACACCATATATTTT	CASSFGTFSSGNTIYF
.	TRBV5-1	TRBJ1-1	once	TGCGCCAGCAGCCCGGGGGGCTATATGAACACTGAAGCTTTCTTT	CASSPGGYMNTEAFF
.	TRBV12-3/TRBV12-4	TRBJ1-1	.	TGTGCCAGCAGCCTGGCGCGGTCCTTTGAAGCTTTCTTT	CASSLARSFEAFF
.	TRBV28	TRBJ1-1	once	TGTGCCACCAGTCCCTATGGGGGGAGGAACACTGAAGCTTTCTTT	CATSPYGGRNTEAFF
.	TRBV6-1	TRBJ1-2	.	TGTGCCAGCAGTGAAGCGGGAGGGAGGAATGGCTACACCTTC	CASSEAGGRNGYTF
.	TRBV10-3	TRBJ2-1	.	TGTGCCATCAGGCGGGACAGCTCCTACAATGAGCAGTTCTTC	CAIRRDSSYNEQFF
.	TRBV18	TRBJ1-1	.	TGTGCCAGCTCACCCATCTCCACAGGAGCGATCACTGAAGCTTTCTTT	CASSPISTGAITEAFF
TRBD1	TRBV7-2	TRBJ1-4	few	TGTGCCAGCAGCTCCCTACAGGGGCCGGGTGAAAAACTGTTTTTT	CASSSLQGPGEKLFF